The 29 T cell receptor beta chains reported below all come from one sample, sequenced in a study of radiation and T cells in renal cell carcinoma. Indicated time point: blood 2 weeks post-SBRT. Treatment in this sample: 15 Gy SBRT to primary tumor, nephrectomy 4 weeks later. Clones were read by immunoSEQ multiplex PCR, and TCRdb kept only the in-frame ones, dropping some. The sample shows about 130,000 clones, around 90% of them seen only once. The sample was blood, taken from a patient whose treatment included radiotherapy and nephrectomy. The receptors were gathered from a woman between 65 and 79 years old with renal cell carcinoma.

The genes are TRBV7-9 and TRBJ1-6; TRBD1 agrees at 7 bases. The germline gives CDR1 SEHNR, CDR2 FQNEAQ (reference sequence). This CDR3 is 14 amino acids long. The V segment lost 5 bases and the J segment 7 bases; nucleotides outside the gene matches: 5. The CDR3 region has the DNA TGTGCCAGCAGCCTGACAGGGAAAAATTCACCCCTCCACTTT. This translates into CASSLTGKNSPLHF.

This chain uses TRBV10-3 with TRBJ1-2; possibly TRBD1 for D (5 bases). The CDR3 runs 12 residues. V was shortened by 8 bases and J by 4 bases, with 11 bases between the two germline ends. CDR1 is ENHRY and CDR2 is SYGVKD in the germline V gene. CDR3 protein: CAIRGAAYGYTF. In DNA form, the CDR3 reads TGTGCCATCCGTGGGGCAGCCTATGGCTACACCTTC.

This chain joins TRBV30 and TRBJ1-5, with 7 bases matching TRBD1. V shed 0 bases and J 2 bases; nucleotides not matched to a gene: 7. CDR1 is GTSNPN and CDR2 is SVGIG in the germline V gene (reference sequence). The CDR3 runs to 16 residues. This CDR3 is CAWSVPLDRRNQPQHF. The CDR3 coding sequence is TGTGCCTGGAGTGTTCCCTTGGACAGGCGCAATCAGCCCCAGCATTTT.

This clone is a singleton in its sample. The chain is built from TRBV14 and TRBJ2-6; 8 bases map to TRBD2. The V gene's germline CDR1 is SGHDN and CDR2 FVKESK. This CDR3 has 18 residues. J lost 0 bases, V lost 4 bases, and 8 bases had no gene match. DNA of the CDR3: TGTGCCAGCAGCCTACAAGCGGGGGTGAGCTCTGGGGCCAACGTCCTGACTTTC. Protein product: CASSLQAGVSSGANVLTF.

This clone was observed a few times. The V and J genes are TRBV4-1 and TRBJ1-2; D is ambiguous. The V end lost 3 bases, the J end lost 6 bases, and 14 bases lay between the germline ends. Germline V gives CDR1 MGHRA, CDR2 YSYEKL. The CDR3 loop spans 14 amino acids. The CDR3 sequence is CASSHVREADGYTF. CDR3 DNA: TGCGCCAGCAGCCACGTAAGGGAGGCGGATGGCTACACCTTC.

V is TRBV7-2 and J is TRBJ1-6; possible D gene TRBD1, 6 bases. The CDR3 has 17 amino acids. V lost 0 bases to trimming and J lost 9 bases, with 18 bases between them. CDR1 SGHTA and CDR2 FQGNSA come from the germline V gene. In nucleotides, the CDR3 is TGTGCCAGCAGCTTAGCCCATGGGGGCACATTGGGTTCACCCCTCCACTTT. Protein product: CASSLAHGGTLGSPLHF. The variable domain in full, completed from reference TRBV7-2 and TRBJ1-6, reads GAGVSQSPSNKVTEKGKDVELRCDPISGHTALYWYRQSLGQGLEFLIYFQGNSAPDKSGLPSDRFSAERTGGSVSTLTIQRTQQEDSAVYLCASSLAHGGTLGSPLHFGNGTRLTVT.

The chain employs TRBV5-1 and TRBJ2-2; TRBD2 is a possible D gene (5 bases). Germline CDR1 reads SGHRS; CDR2 reads YFSETQ. The CDR3 has 15 residues. Trimming shortened V by 2 bases and J by 4 bases, and 12 bases separated the two germline ends. The CDR3 sequence: CASSFRTEATGELFF. CDR3 DNA sequence: TGCGCCAGCAGCTTTCGAACGGAGGCCACCGGGGAGCTGTTTTTT.

This chain links TRBV9 with TRBJ1-3; D gene unclear. The CDR3 extends over 16 amino acids. V lost 4 bases and J lost 4, with 18 bases in between. Germline lookup yields CDR1 SGDLS and CDR2 YYNGEE. The CDR3 sequence is CASSFGSARIGNTIYF. The CDR3 bases are TGTGCCAGCAGCTTTGGGTCGGCCCGGATAGGAAACACCATATATTTT.

The rearrangement links TRBV5-5 to TRBJ1-6, with D unresolved. Germline CDR1 SGHKS, CDR2 YYEKEE (reference sequence). V gave up 3 bases and J gave up 4 bases, with 14 bases separating them. This CDR3 region has 16 residues. CDR3 in DNA: TGTGCCAGCAGCTCGGCCCCCGAATATTATAATTCACCCCTCCACTTT. Its protein is CASSSAPEYYNSPLHF.

The chain employs TRBV18 and TRBJ2-3, with a weak D call TRBD2 (6 bases). V lost 1 base, J lost 3 bases, and 11 bases lay in between. Germline values: CDR1 KGHSH, CDR2 LQKENI. This CDR3 has 15 residues. The CDR3 here is CASSPLAEGTDTQYF. CDR3 nucleotides: TGTGCCAGCTCACCACTAGCGGAAGGGACAGATACGCAGTATTTT.

The CDR3, as DNA: TGTGCCAGCAGCTCCCCCAGACAGGGGTTTCTGAATGAGCAGTTCTTC. Translating it yields CASSSPRQGFLNEQFF. The V and J genes are TRBV7-9 and TRBJ2-1, with 8 bases matching TRBD1. Germline V gives CDR1 SEHNR, CDR2 FQNEAQ (reference sequence). Trimming removed 4 bases from V and 7 bases from J; junction bases left unmatched: 12. The CDR3 runs 16 residues.

This chain's CDR3 is CASSLPRGGGELFF. The CDR3 DNA is TGTGCCAGCAGCTTACCTCGGGGAGGCGGGGAGCTGTTTTTT. J is TRBJ2-2 and V is TRBV7-8, with D tentatively TRBD2 (6 bases). Looked up from germline, CDR1 is SGHVS and CDR2 is FQNEAQ. The CDR3 totals 14 residues. The V end was cut by 2 bases, the J end by 7 bases, with 11 bases between.

The rearrangement uses TRBV6-5 and TRBJ2-7; D ambiguous. V shed 3 bases and J shed 7 bases, with 22 bases lying between them. The germline V gene encodes CDR1 MNHEY and CDR2 SVGAGI. The CDR3 sequence is 16 residues long. In DNA form, the CDR3 reads TGTGCCAGCAGTTATGGTGTGCAAGGAGCCCCTGGAGAGCAGTACTTC. Protein product: CASSYGVQGAPGEQYF.

V and J are TRBV6-5 and TRBJ1-6, with D unclear. The ends were cut back, 5 bases at V and 8 bases at J, with 10 bases in the middle. The CDR3 is made up of 13 amino acids. CDR1 is MNHEY and CDR2 is SVGAGI in the germline V gene. CDR3 DNA: TGTGCCAGCAGTACCGCTAGGGATTCACCCCTCCACTTT. Its protein is CASSTARDSPLHF.

The chain employs TRBV5-1 and TRBJ2-5; 8 bases are shared with TRBD1. The CDR3 extends over 14 amino acids. CDR1 and CDR2 from the germline V gene are SGHRS and YFSETQ. V shed 3 bases, J shed 4 bases, and the junction held 5 bases outside the gene matches. CDR3 bases: TGCGCCAGCAGCTCGGGACAGGAGGGAGAGACCCAGTACTTC. It translates to CASSSGQEGETQYF. The full variable domain, in which reference TRBV5-1 and TRBJ2-5 provide the parts outside the CDR3, is KAGVTQTPRYLIKTRGQQVTLSCSPISGHRSVSWYQQTPGQGLQFLFEYFSETQRNKGNFPGRFSGRQFSNSRSEMNVSTLELGDSALYLCASSSGQEGETQYFGPGTRLLVL.

This rearrangement joins TRBV19 to TRBJ2-5; D is perhaps TRBD1 or TRBD2 (5 bases each). This CDR3 is 14 amino acids long. Per germline, CDR1 LNHDA and CDR2 SQIVND (reference sequence). V lost 3 bases and J 2 bases, leaving 10 bases between the germline ends. The CDR3 protein is CASSIRGGQETQYF. The CDR3 DNA reads as TGTGCCAGTAGTATTCGGGGCGGGCAAGAGACCCAGTACTTC.

This clone was recorded only once. V gene TRBV27 combines with J gene TRBJ2-5; D is unresolved. Germline CDR1 MNHEY, CDR2 SMNVEV (reference sequence). The CDR3 is 14 residues long. V was clipped by 7 bases and J by 5 bases, with 17 bases between them. The CDR3: CASTPLSGEETQYF. The CDR3 bases are TGTGCCAGCACCCCCCTCTCGGGTGAGGAGACCCAGTACTTC.

Only one count was recorded for this clone. This chain joins TRBV28 and TRBJ2-6; D call uncertain. Germline values: CDR1 MDHEN, CDR2 SYDVKM. The CDR3 sequence is 15 residues long. Trimming cost V 5 bases and J 2 bases, with 10 bases left between them. This CDR3 is CASSPQVTGANVLTF. The CDR3 coding sequence is TGTGCCAGCAGTCCCCAAGTAACTGGGGCCAACGTCCTGACTTTC. Together with reference TRBV28 and TRBJ2-6, the CDR3 gives the full variable domain: DVKVTQSSRYLVKRTGEKVFLECVQDMDHENMFWYRQDPGLGLRLIYFSYDVKMKEKGDIPEGYSVSREKKERFSLILESASTNQTSMYLCASSPQVTGANVLTFGAGSRLTVL.

This chain connects TRBV5-1 to TRBJ1-1; perhaps TRBD1 as D (5 bases). Germline assignment: CDR1 SGHRS and CDR2 YFSETQ. This CDR3 region has 14 residues. The V end lost 0 bases, the J end lost 7 bases, and 13 bases lay between the germline ends. CDR3 nucleotide sequence: TGCGCCAGCAGCTTGGAGGCAGGGCGAAGTGAAGCTTTCTTT. Encoded protein: CASSLEAGRSEAFF.

This chain connects TRBV19 to TRBJ2-5; maybe TRBD2 (6 bases). The germline V gene has CDR1 LNHDA and CDR2 SQIVND (reference sequence). The V end lost 3 bases, the J end lost 3 bases, and 14 bases lay between the germline ends. The CDR3 loop spans 15 amino acids. CDR3 nucleotides: TGTGCCAGTAGTATGGGCCGGGGGTTCGAAGAGACCCAGTACTTC. Its protein product is CASSMGRGFEETQYF.

This sequence joins TRBV28 and TRBJ2-3; maybe TRBD1 (6 bases). CDR3 length equals 14 residues. Germline CDR1 is MDHEN and CDR2 is SYDVKM. Trimming took 9 bases from V and 2 from J, leaving 15 bases between them. The CDR3 DNA reads TGTGCCAGTGGCCTAGGACAGAACACAGATACGCAGTATTTT. Protein: CASGLGQNTDTQYF.

This clone has only one observation. The chain recombines TRBV30 with TRBJ2-7; D may correspond to TRBD1 or TRBD2 (7 bases each). CDR1 GTSNPN and CDR2 SVGIG come from the germline V gene (reference sequence). The CDR3 covers 12 residues. Trimming pared 7 bases from V and 2 bases from J, leaving 12 bases between. The CDR3 sequence: CAFQGGTYEQYF. CDR3 in DNA: TGTGCCTTTCAGGGGGGGACCTACGAGCAGTACTTC.

V is TRBV5-1 and J is TRBJ2-2, with TRBD2 identical over 10 bases. The CDR3 is 17 residues long. CDR1 and CDR2 (germline): SGHRS, YFSETQ. J lost 0 bases, V lost 1 base, and 3 bases had no gene match. CDR3 DNA sequence: TGCGCCAGCAGCTTGAAAGCGGGGGGGCCGAACACCGGGGAGCTGTTTTTT. This encodes CASSLKAGGPNTGELFF.

J is TRBJ1-3 and V is TRBV6-5; D unclear. Germline assignment: CDR1 MNHEY and CDR2 SVGAGI. The ends were cut back, 7 bases at V and 4 bases at J, with 14 bases in the middle. The CDR3 totals 14 residues. CDR3 in DNA: TGTGCCAGCACTTCCTTACAGCCCGGAAACACCATATATTTT. Its translation is CASTSLQPGNTIYF.

This sequence joins TRBV5-1 and TRBJ2-5; D gene uncertain. Gene TRBJ2-7 matches the end of the DNA better, so the J call may be wrong. CDR3 size: 15 residues. In germline, CDR1 is SGHRS, CDR2 YFSETQ. CDR3 bases: TGCGCCAGCAGCTTGGTGTGGGGATCGGCATACGAGCAGTACTTC. It translates to CASSLVWGSAYEQYF.

The chain links TRBV30 to TRBJ2-4; 8 nucleotides match TRBD1. V dropped 4 bases and J dropped 1; count of bases not matched to a gene: 0. The V gene's germline CDR1 is GTSNPN and CDR2 SVGIG (reference sequence). The CDR3 runs to 13 residues. The CDR3 reads CAWTGGAKNIQYF. The CDR3 DNA reads as TGTGCCTGGACAGGGGGCGCCAAAAACATTCAGTACTTC.

The chain joins TRBV6-6 to TRBJ2-7, with a weak D call TRBD1 (5 bases). This CDR3 contains 14 residues. The V gene's germline CDR1 is MNHNY and CDR2 SVGAGI (reference sequence). The germline V and J ends were trimmed by 2 bases and 6 bases, with 14 bases remaining between them. CDR3 sequence: CASSYGARAIEQYF. CDR3 coding DNA: TGTGCCAGCAGTTACGGTGCCAGGGCCATCGAGCAGTACTTC.

The chain links TRBV7-6 to TRBJ1-5; possible D gene TRBD1, 6 bases. Germline V gene lookup returns CDR1 SGHVS and CDR2 FNYEAQ. Trimming shortened V by 2 bases and J by 4 bases, and 15 bases separated the two germline ends. This CDR3 is 16 amino acids long. Here the CDR3 reads CASSLPRLRGNQPQHF. The CDR3 nucleotides are TGTGCCAGCAGCTTACCTCGGCTCAGGGGAAATCAGCCCCAGCATTTT.

The V and J genes are TRBV5-1 and TRBJ2-1; 8 bases map to TRBD2. The CDR3 spans 15 residues. The trim removed 2 bases at V and 5 bases at J, leaving 6 bases unmatched. Germline loops: CDR1 SGHRS, CDR2 YFSETQ. CDR3 amino acids: CASSLGVAGNNEQFF. The DNA of the CDR3 is TGCGCCAGCAGCTTAGGAGTAGCGGGGAACAATGAGCAGTTCTTC.